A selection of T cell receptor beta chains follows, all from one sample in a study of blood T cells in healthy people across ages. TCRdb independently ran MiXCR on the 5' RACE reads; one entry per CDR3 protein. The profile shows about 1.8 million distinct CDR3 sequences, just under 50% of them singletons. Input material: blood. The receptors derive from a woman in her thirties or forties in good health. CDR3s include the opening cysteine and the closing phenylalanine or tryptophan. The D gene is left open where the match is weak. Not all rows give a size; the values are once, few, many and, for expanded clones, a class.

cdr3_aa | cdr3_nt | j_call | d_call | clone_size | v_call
CASSRQVNQPQHF | TGTGCCAGCAGCCGACAGGTCAATCAGCCCCAGCATTTT | TRBJ1-5 | - | few | TRBV7-2
CASRASGNQPQHF | TGTGCCAGCAGGGCAAGCGGCAATCAGCCCCAGCATTTT | TRBJ1-5 | - | once | TRBV11-2
CASSYGTANGYTF | TGTGCCAGCAGCTACGGGACCGCGAATGGCTACACCTTC | TRBJ1-2 | - | once | TRBV11-1
CASSPGLAEIFPSTDTQYF | TGTGCCAGCAGCCCGGGACTAGCGGAAATATTCCCTAGCACAGATACGCAGTATTTT | TRBJ2-3 | TRBD2 | once | TRBV12-3/TRBV12-4
CASSQREQGPIAKNIQYF | TGTGCCAGCAGCCAAAGGGAGCAGGGGCCCATAGCCAAAAACATTCAGTACTTC | TRBJ2-4 | - | few | TRBV3-1
CSAGAVDTQYF | TGCAGCGCCGGGGCGGTAGATACGCAGTATTTT | TRBJ2-3 | - | many | TRBV29-1
CAISDRDRHEQYF | TGTGCCATCAGTGACCGAGACAGGCACGAGCAGTACTTC | TRBJ2-7 | - | - | TRBV10-3
CASSVVPGGSYNEQFF | TGTGCCAGCAGCGTAGTCCCAGGGGGCTCCTACAATGAGCAGTTCTTC | TRBJ2-1 | TRBD1 | few | TRBV9
CASSMETGRNQPQHF | TGTGCCAGCAGCATGGAGACAGGGCGCAATCAGCCCCAGCATTTT | TRBJ1-5 | TRBD1 | - | TRBV7-2
CASSAAGPYEQYF | TGCGCCAGCAGTGCTGCGGGACCCTACGAGCAGTACTTC | TRBJ2-7 | - | - | TRBV10-1
CASSYAELGTDLYNEQFF | TGTGCCAGCAGTTACGCCGAATTGGGGACAGATCTCTACAATGAGCAGTTCTTC | TRBJ2-1 | TRBD1 | few | TRBV6-5
CAIGYRGDYEQYF | TGTGCCATCGGATACAGGGGTGATTACGAGCAGTACTTC | TRBJ2-7 | TRBD1 | few | TRBV10-3
CAGSHPGYTEAFF | TGCGCCGGCAGCCACCCAGGGTACACTGAAGCTTTCTTT | TRBJ1-1 | - | - | TRBV4-3
CSVVPGRGNEQFF | TGCAGCGTTGTTCCAGGCCGCGGCAATGAGCAGTTCTTC | TRBJ2-1 | - | few | TRBV29-1
CASSYTPSTDTQYF | TGTGCCAGCAGTTACACGCCTAGCACAGATACGCAGTATTTT | TRBJ2-3 | - | few | TRBV6-2/TRBV6-3
CSARRLAANNEQFF | TGCAGTGCTAGGCGACTAGCGGCGAACAATGAGCAGTTCTTC | TRBJ2-1 | TRBD2 | few | TRBV20-1
CSARTATKWGTDTQYF | TGCAGTGCCCGGACAGCAACAAAATGGGGCACAGATACGCAGTATTTT | TRBJ2-3 | - | - | TRBV20-1
CSAGTTSGRPYNEQFF | TGCAGTGCTGGGACGACTAGCGGGCGCCCCTACAATGAGCAGTTCTTC | TRBJ2-1 | TRBD2 | - | TRBV20-1
CASSLREEQYF | TGTGCCAGCAGCTTAAGGGAGGAGCAGTACTTC | TRBJ2-7 | - | many | TRBV7-2
CASSNRQGRSYEQYF | TGTGCCAGCAGTAACCGACAGGGTCGCTCCTACGAGCAGTACTTC | TRBJ2-7 | TRBD1 | - | TRBV6-5
CASSEPDSHSNQPQHF | TGTGCCAGCAGTGAACCGGACAGTCATAGCAATCAGCCCCAGCATTTT | TRBJ1-5 | - | - | TRBV25-1
CASSERGRNYGYTF | TGTGCCAGCAGTGAAAGGGGGCGCAACTATGGCTACACCTTC | TRBJ1-2 | TRBD1 | - | TRBV6-1
CASSQIGQGVDYGYTF | TGTGCCAGCAGCCAGATCGGACAGGGGGTGGACTATGGCTACACCTTC | TRBJ1-2 | TRBD1 | - | TRBV4-2
CASSSTGRQTQYF | TGTGCCAGCAGTTCAACAGGGAGGCAGACCCAGTACTTC | TRBJ2-5 | - | - | TRBV7-2
CASSPRPSLGTDTQYF | TGTGCCAGCAGCCCTCGTCCTTCCTTAGGCACAGATACGCAGTATTTT | TRBJ2-3 | - | - | TRBV7-2
CATSGVGTGGSETQYF | TGTGCCACCAGTGGAGTCGGGACAGGGGGCTCGGAGACCCAGTACTTC | TRBJ2-5 | TRBD1 | - | TRBV24-1
CASSLSGSLTYEQYF | TGTGCCAGCAGCTTGTCCGGGTCTCTCACCTACGAGCAGTACTTC | TRBJ2-7 | - | - | TRBV7-9
CSAGGYRGGYQPQHF | TGCAGTGCTGGTGGATATAGGGGAGGTTATCAGCCCCAGCATTTT | TRBJ1-5 | - | - | TRBV20-1
CATLQGASGGTQYF | TGTGCCACCCTTCAGGGGGCCAGCGGGGGGACCCAGTACTTC | TRBJ2-5 | - | - | TRBV6-5
CAISESRAGGGTEAFF | TGTGCCATCAGTGAGTCGAGGGCAGGGGGTGGTACTGAAGCTTTCTTT | TRBJ1-1 | TRBD1 | - | TRBV10-3
CAGSLGQVPYEQYF | TGCGCCGGCAGCTTGGGACAGGTACCCTACGAGCAGTACTTC | TRBJ2-7 | TRBD1 | - | TRBV5-1
CSASGTGGYEQYF | TGCAGTGCTTCCGGGACAGGGGGCTACGAGCAGTACTTC | TRBJ2-7 | TRBD1 | few | TRBV20-1
CASSLAQVRDSTDTQYF | TGTGCCAGCAGTTTAGCCCAGGTCAGGGATAGCACAGATACGCAGTATTTT | TRBJ2-3 | - | few | TRBV12-3/TRBV12-4
CASSSGTGGYGEKLFF | TGTGCCAGCAGTTCAGGGACAGGGGGATACGGTGAAAAACTGTTTTTT | TRBJ1-4 | TRBD1 | - | TRBV12-3/TRBV12-4
CASSPSLDRVFQRGGNQPQHF | TGTGCCAGCAGCCCCTCTTTGGACAGGGTGTTTCAGCGTGGAGGCAATCAGCCCCAGCATTTT | TRBJ1-5 | TRBD1 | - | TRBV7-8
CASSVASSGGNEQFF | TGTGCCAGCAGCGTAGCGTCTAGCGGGGGCAATGAGCAGTTCTTC | TRBJ2-1 | TRBD2 | - | TRBV9
CARAEGDDYGYTF | TGTGCCAGAGCGGAGGGGGATGACTATGGCTACACCTTC | TRBJ1-2 | - | few | TRBV5-8
CATVGTPYGYTF | TGTGCCACCGTGGGCACCCCCTATGGCTACACCTTC | TRBJ1-2 | - | - | TRBV6-5
CASRKSGQFYNEQFF | TGTGCCAGCAGAAAATCGGGACAGTTCTACAATGAGCAGTTCTTC | TRBJ2-1 | TRBD1 | - | TRBV27
CASSFGTRALNTQYF | TGTGCCAGCAGTTTCGGGACTAGGGCGCTTAATACGCAGTATTTT | TRBJ2-3 | TRBD2 | few | TRBV28
CASSPLSSNYEQYF | TGTGCCAGCAGCCCCCTGAGTAGCAACTACGAGCAGTACTTC | TRBJ2-7 | - | many | TRBV11-2
CASGWGAYEQFF | TGTGCCAGCGGCTGGGGGGCCTACGAGCAGTTCTTC | TRBJ2-1 | - | - | TRBV2
CASSSDRGRETQYF | TGTGCCAGCAGTTCGGACAGGGGGAGAGAGACCCAGTACTTC | TRBJ2-5 | TRBD1 | many | TRBV7-2
CASSLASLEQYF | TGTGCCAGCAGCTTAGCGTCCCTCGAGCAGTACTTC | TRBJ2-7 | - | few | TRBV7-2
CASSFHGANYGCTF | TGTGCCAGCAGTTTTCATGGGGCTAACTATGGCTGCACCTTC | TRBJ1-2 | - | - | TRBV27
CASSLSWGRTAGANVLTF | TGTGCCAGCAGTTTATCATGGGGGAGGACTGCTGGGGCCAACGTCCTGACTTTC | TRBJ2-6 | - | few | TRBV28
CASLRSSGGYNEQFF | TGCGCCAGCCTTCGGTCTAGCGGGGGGTACAATGAGCAGTTCTTC | TRBJ2-1 | TRBD2 | - | TRBV5-1
CSVRQGLNTDTQYF | TGCAGCGTGCGACAGGGCCTGAACACAGATACGCAGTATTTT | TRBJ2-3 | TRBD1 | few | TRBV29-1
CASSDLDPTLNQPQHF | TGTGCCAGCAGTGACTTGGACCCAACCTTAAATCAGCCCCAGCATTTT | TRBJ1-5 | - | - | TRBV2
CASSLRTGARELFF | TGTGCCAGCAGTCTACGGACGGGCGCAAGGGAACTGTTTTTT | TRBJ1-4 | - | - | TRBV6-1
CSARRQGALTYEQYF | TGCAGTGCAAGACGACAGGGGGCCTTGACCTACGAGCAGTACTTC | TRBJ2-7 | TRBD1 | once | TRBV20-1